These 28 T cell receptor beta chains originate from one sample sequenced in a study of identical twins. TCRdb fed the 5' RACE reads into MiXCR, producing one record per CDR3 protein. The top ten hold 8% to 9.5% of the sample, which has about 390,000 distinct CDR3 sequences, roughly 9% seen once. The source material was naive T cells sorted from blood. Receptor source: a woman aged 45-60 years in good health.

This chain joins TRBV28 and TRBJ1-1; D unclear. Trimming took 4 bases from V and 6 from J, leaving 12 bases between them. CDR3 size: 13 residues. Germline-derived CDR1 and CDR2 are MDHEN and SYDVKM. CDR3 in DNA: TGTGCCAGCAGTTCTCGCGGCTCATCTGAAGCTTTCTTT. Translation: CASSSRGSSEAFF.

In this sample, this clonotype turned up a few times. J is TRBJ1-6 and V is TRBV30; TRBD1 agrees at 10 bases. Germline trimming cut 3 bases from V and 7 bases from J; bases unmatched to any gene: 3. Looked up from germline, CDR1 is GTSNPN and CDR2 is SVGIG (reference sequence). The CDR3 extends over 14 amino acids. In DNA form, the CDR3 reads TGTGCCTGGAGGGGGGGACAGGGGAATTCACCCCTCCACTTT. Encoded protein: CAWRGGQGNSPLHF.

This chain connects TRBV20-1 to TRBJ2-1, with D perhaps matching TRBD2 (6 bases). Germline CDR1 is DFQATT and CDR2 is SNEGSKA (reference sequence). The CDR3 contains 12 residues. V lost 3 bases to trimming and J lost 8 bases, with 11 bases between them. In DNA, the CDR3 is TGCAGTGCTAGTGGCGGGGCGGATGAGCAGTTCTTC. It encodes CSASGGADEQFF.

The genes are TRBV6-5 and TRBJ1-1; TRBD1 is a possible D gene (5 bases). V shed 0 bases and J shed 5 bases, with 7 bases lying between them. The CDR3 runs to 13 residues. From germline, CDR1 is MNHEY and CDR2 SVGAGI. The DNA of the CDR3 is TGTGCCAGCAGTTACTCGGAGGGGACTGAAGCTTTCTTT. Amino acid sequence: CASSYSEGTEAFF.

The chain couples TRBV12-3 or TRBV12-4 to TRBJ2-3, with TRBD2 matching 8 bases. V lost 5 bases and J lost 3; bases outside the gene matches: 19. The CDR3 runs to 19 residues. Written as DNA, the CDR3 is TGTGCCAGCAGTCCGTACCTCCAGCGGGAGAGTACTGGGACAGATACGCAGTATTTT. Its translation: CASSPYLQRESTGTDTQYF.

V is TRBV11-3 and J is TRBJ1-6; D remains unclear. V dropped 2 bases and J dropped 0 bases, with 11 bases sitting between them. From germline, CDR1 is SGHNT and CDR2 YENEEA. The CDR3 is 17 amino acids. The CDR3 loop reads CASSLLEASSYNSPLHF. CDR3 nucleotide sequence: TGTGCCAGCAGCTTATTGGAGGCGAGCTCCTATAATTCACCCCTCCACTTT.

The CDR3 here is CASSGSGIEQYF. CDR3 DNA: TGTGCCAGTAGCGGGAGCGGCATAGAGCAGTATTTT. This chain links TRBV19 with TRBJ2-3; the D gene is possibly TRBD2 (6 bases). CDR1 LNHDA and CDR2 SQIVND come from the germline V gene (reference sequence). The CDR3 spans 12 residues. V lost 6 bases to trimming and J lost 11 bases, with 15 bases between them. Complete variable domain (other parts from reference TRBV19 and TRBJ2-3): DGGITQSPKYLFRKEGQNVTLSCEQNLNHDAMYWYRQDPGQGLRLIYYSQIVNDFQKGDIAEGYSVSREKKESFPLTVTSAQKNPTAFYLCASSGSGIEQYFGPGTRLTVL.

This clonotype has only a few counts. The V and J genes are TRBV4-2 and TRBJ2-1; 8 bases align to TRBD2. V lost 0 bases, J lost 7 bases, and 11 bases stayed unmatched. The CDR3 is 17 amino acids. Germline CDR1 is LGHNA and CDR2 is YNFKEQ. The CDR3 nucleotides are TGTGCCAGCAGCCAAGATCGAGAGCGGGAGCTATTGAATGAGCAGTTCTTC. This codes for CASSQDRERELLNEQFF.

The rearrangement joins TRBV20-1 to TRBJ2-1; D remains ambiguous. This CDR3 comprises 14 residues. Per the germline V gene, CDR1 is DFQATT and CDR2 is SNEGSKA (reference sequence). The ends were cut back, 1 base at V and 0 bases at J, with 7 bases in the middle. The CDR3 DNA reads as TGCAGTGCTAGAGTTGCGAGCTCCTACAATGAGCAGTTCTTC. Encoded protein: CSARVASSYNEQFF.

This clonotype appeared many times. The chain joins TRBV5-1 to TRBJ2-3; tentative D call: TRBD2 (5 bases). Looked up from germline, CDR1 is SGHRS and CDR2 is YFSETQ. V was cut by 4 bases and J by 7 bases, with 7 bases left in between. CDR3 size: 11 residues. This CDR3 is CASSRENTQYF. Here the CDR3 DNA reads TGCGCCAGCAGCCGGGAAAATACGCAGTATTTT.

The chain has TRBV20-1 and TRBJ2-1; 9 nucleotides agree with TRBD2. The V segment lost 1 base and the J segment 6 bases; nucleotides outside the gene matches: 7. The CDR3 spans 15 residues. In germline, CDR1 is DFQATT, CDR2 SNEGSKA (reference sequence). CDR3 region: CSARGRAGGSNEQFF. CDR3 nucleotide sequence: TGCAGTGCTAGAGGCCGGGCGGGAGGGTCCAATGAGCAGTTCTTC.

This clonotype came up many times. The V and J genes are TRBV12-3 or TRBV12-4 and TRBJ1-5; 8 bases align to TRBD1. This CDR3 contains 14 residues. Trimming cost V 4 bases and J 7 bases; bases outside gene matches: 6. As DNA, the CDR3 is TGTGCCAGCAGTTCCGGACAGGGTGGCCAGCCCCAGCATTTT. This sequence encodes CASSSGQGGQPQHF.

This clonotype was found a few times. The chain recombines TRBV12-3 or TRBV12-4 with TRBJ1-2; perhaps TRBD1 as D (5 bases). Trimming stripped 1 base from V and 7 bases from J, with 13 bases between. This CDR3 comprises 14 residues. The CDR3 here is CASSLVMGESGYTF. CDR3 sequence (DNA): TGTGCCAGCAGTTTAGTGATGGGGGAATCTGGCTACACCTTC.

This clonotype was detected ten times or more. V gene TRBV5-1 combines with J gene TRBJ1-1, with 8 bases fitting TRBD1. This CDR3 has 14 amino acids. V was clipped by 7 bases and J by 3 bases; unmatched bases: 8. The germline V gene has CDR1 SGHRS and CDR2 YFSETQ. CDR3: CASGRTGKDTEAFF. Here the CDR3 DNA reads TGCGCCAGCGGACGGACAGGGAAAGACACTGAAGCTTTCTTT.

CDR3 sequence reads: CASSDPLREQFF. The DNA of the CDR3 is TGTGCCAGCAGTGACCCGTTAAGGGAGCAGTTCTTC. The rearrangement joins TRBV25-1 to TRBJ2-1; no clear D gene. The ends were cut back, 3 bases at V and 10 bases at J, with 10 bases in the middle. Germline lookup yields CDR1 MGHDK and CDR2 SYGVNS. The CDR3 totals 12 residues.

There are a few counts of this clonotype. The genes are TRBV24-1 and TRBJ2-1; TRBD2 agrees at 7 bases. This CDR3 has 13 residues. Trimming cost V 12 bases and J 6 bases; bases outside gene matches: 10. The V gene's germline CDR1 is KGHDR and CDR2 SFDVKD. CDR3 region: CASGGRGLNEQFF. DNA of the CDR3: TGTGCCTCCGGGGGGAGAGGCCTCAATGAGCAGTTCTTC.

A word on this clonotype: The junction does not match germline at one end; this may be a read error. The V and J genes are TRBV29-1 and TRBJ2-1; 11 bases align to TRBD2. Germline CDR1 is SQVTM and CDR2 is ANQGSEA. This CDR3 comprises 15 residues. The CDR3 loop is CSVDPPGLAVTVRLF. CDR3 in DNA: TGCAGCGTTGATCCACCGGGACTAGCGGTTACAGTTAGGCTCTTC.

This clonotype was picked up many times. V gene TRBV10-3 combines with J gene TRBJ1-2, with TRBD1 matching 7 bases. The germline V gene encodes CDR1 ENHRY and CDR2 SYGVKD. CDR3 length equals 13 residues. V lost 0 bases to trimming and J lost 8 bases; unmatched junction nucleotides: 3. CDR3 DNA: TGTGCCATCAGTGAGTCGGACAGGAGCGGCTACACCTTC. Protein: CAISESDRSGYTF.

The chain combines TRBV5-6 with TRBJ2-7; D might be TRBD1 (5 bases). Trimming left V 3 bases short and J 0 bases short, with 13 bases between. The CDR3 is 15 residues long. CDR1 and CDR2 (germline): SGHDT, YYEEEE. CDR3 bases: TGTGCCAGCAGCTCGGCACAGGAGAGCTCCTACGAGCAGTACGTC. Its translation is CASSSAQESSYEQYV.

CDR3: CASSLAVFRGEQFF. The CDR3 bases are TGTGCCAGCAGCTTAGCCGTCTTTCGCGGTGAGCAGTTCTTC. This rearrangement joins TRBV7-9 to TRBJ2-1, with D unresolved. This CDR3 has 14 amino acids. V was clipped by 0 bases and J by 9 bases, with 12 bases between them. The germline V gene has CDR1 SEHNR and CDR2 FQNEAQ (reference sequence). The variable domain in full, completed from reference TRBV7-9 and TRBJ2-1, reads DTGVSQNPRHKITKRGQNVTFRCDPISEHNRLYWYRQTLGQGPEFLTYFQNEAQLEKSRLLSDRFSAERPKGSFSTLEIQRTEQGDSAMYLCASSLAVFRGEQFFGPGTRLTVL.

This clonotype has at least ten counts. The chain uses TRBV6-1 and TRBJ1-5; D is uncertain. The CDR3 is 13 amino acids. CDR1 is MNHNS, CDR2 SASEGT, per germline. V was shortened by 5 bases and J by 0 bases, with 5 bases between the two germline ends. CDR3 sequence reads: CASSPFSNQPQHF. The CDR3 DNA follows: TGTGCCAGCAGTCCGTTTAGCAATCAGCCCCAGCATTTT.

In this sample, this clonotype turned up a few times. CDR3 loop: CASSPGPRIYEQYF. CDR3 nucleotide sequence: TGTGCCAGCAGCCCGGGCCCGAGGATCTACGAGCAGTACTTC. The chain recombines TRBV11-2 with TRBJ2-7; no reliable D call. The V and J ends lost 5 bases and 3 bases respectively, with 14 bases between them. This CDR3 comprises 14 residues. The V gene's germline CDR1 is SGHAT and CDR2 FQNNGV.

This clonotype was seen at least ten times. The chain recombines TRBV20-1 with TRBJ2-5; D possibly corresponds to TRBD2 (6 bases). The CDR3 spans 15 residues. Between the trimmed V and J ends, which lost 6 bases and 2 bases, there was a span of 19 bases. Germline-derived CDR1 and CDR2 are DFQATT and SNEGSKA (reference sequence). This chain's CDR3 is CSAGGVPWGQETQYF. DNA of the CDR3: TGCAGTGCAGGCGGGGTCCCTTGGGGACAAGAGACCCAGTACTTC.

There are a few counts of this clonotype. J is TRBJ2-1 and V is TRBV20-1, with 13 bases lining up with TRBD2. The length of the CDR3 is 15 residues. J was trimmed by 4 bases and V by 5 bases; bases with no gene match: 5. Germline lookup yields CDR1 DFQATT and CDR2 SNEGSKA (reference sequence). The CDR3, as DNA: TGCAGTGCTGAAGGGGGACTAGCGGGATACAATGAGCAGTTCTTC. Its translation is CSAEGGLAGYNEQFF.

The count of this clonotype is one. The CDR3 does not end in the conserved phenylalanine or tryptophan, so this is likely a read error. The chain carries TRBV15 and TRBJ2-5; D is perhaps TRBD1 or TRBD2 (5 bases each). The CDR3 runs 15 residues. V was clipped by 0 bases and J by 5 bases, with 13 bases between them. The germline V gene has CDR1 LNHNV and CDR2 YYDKDF (reference sequence). Here the CDR3 reads CATSRDLGESETQYL. The CDR3 region has the DNA TGTGCCACCAGCAGAGATTTGGGGGAAAGCGAGACCCAGTACCTC.

Many counts were recorded for this clonotype. The DNA of the CDR3 is TGCGCCAGCAGCTTGAATGGGGTAGATACGCAGTATTTT. It specifies CASSLNGVDTQYF. V gene TRBV5-1 combines with J gene TRBJ2-3, with D uncertain. This CDR3 is built from 13 residues. CDR1 and CDR2 from the germline V gene are SGHRS and YFSETQ. The germline V and J ends were trimmed by 1 base and 5 bases, with 8 bases remaining between them.

This clonotype has more than one count but fewer than ten. This rearrangement joins TRBV29-1 to TRBJ1-4; D is uncertain. Trimming pared 2 bases from V and 0 bases from J, leaving 10 bases between. Germline CDR1 and CDR2: SQVTM and ANQGSEA. The CDR3 sequence is 15 residues long. The CDR3 region is CSVELTAATNEKLFF. The CDR3 DNA reads TGCAGCGTTGAATTGACGGCCGCAACTAATGAAAAACTGTTTTTT.

This clonotype was found a few times. This chain joins TRBV21-1 and TRBJ1-6. TRBV21-1 is labeled a pseudogene. CDR3 length: 18 amino acids. The CDR3 sequence is CASSKAFGPSSYNSPLHF. CDR3 sequence (DNA): TGTGCCAGCAGCAAAGCCTTTGGTCCAAGCTCCTATAATTCACCCCTCCACTTT.